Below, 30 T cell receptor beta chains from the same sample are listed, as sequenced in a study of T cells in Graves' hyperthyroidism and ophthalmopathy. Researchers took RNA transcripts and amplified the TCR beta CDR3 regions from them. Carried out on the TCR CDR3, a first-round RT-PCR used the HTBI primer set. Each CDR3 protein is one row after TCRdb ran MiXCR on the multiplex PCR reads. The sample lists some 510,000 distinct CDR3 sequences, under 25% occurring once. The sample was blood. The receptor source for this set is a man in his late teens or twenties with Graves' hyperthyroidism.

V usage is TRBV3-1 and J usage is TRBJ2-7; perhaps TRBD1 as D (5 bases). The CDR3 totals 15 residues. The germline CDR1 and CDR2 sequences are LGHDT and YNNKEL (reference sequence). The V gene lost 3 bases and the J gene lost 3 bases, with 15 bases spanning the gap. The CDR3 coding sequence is TGTGCCAGCAGCCATCACCAGGGCGGCGGCTACGAGCAGTACTTC. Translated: CASSHHQGGGYEQYF.

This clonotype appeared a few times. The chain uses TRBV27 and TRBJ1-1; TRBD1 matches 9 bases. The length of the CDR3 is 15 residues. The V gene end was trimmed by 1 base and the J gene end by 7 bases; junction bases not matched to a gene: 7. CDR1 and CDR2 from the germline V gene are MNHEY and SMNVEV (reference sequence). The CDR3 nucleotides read TGTGCCAGCAGTTTATTGGGACAGGGAGGAAGTGAAGCTTTCTTT. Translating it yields CASSLLGQGGSEAFF.

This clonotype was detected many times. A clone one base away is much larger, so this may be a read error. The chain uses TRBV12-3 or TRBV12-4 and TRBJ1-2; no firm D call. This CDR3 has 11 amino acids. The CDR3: CASGFGYDYTF. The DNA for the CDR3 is TGTGCCAGCGGGTTCGGCTATGACTACACCTTC.

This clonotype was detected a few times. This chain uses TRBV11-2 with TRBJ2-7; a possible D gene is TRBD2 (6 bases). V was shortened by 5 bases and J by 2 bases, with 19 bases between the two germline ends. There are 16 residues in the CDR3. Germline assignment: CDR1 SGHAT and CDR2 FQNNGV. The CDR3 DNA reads TGTGCCAGCAGCCCCATCAGCCGGCGGGAAACCTACGAGCAGTACTTC. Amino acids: CASSPISRRETYEQYF.

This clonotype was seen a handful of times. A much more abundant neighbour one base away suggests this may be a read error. The CDR3 DNA sequence: TGTGCCAGCAGAGCACAGGGAACCGGGGAGCTGTTTTTT. This codes for CASRAQGTGELFF. V is TRBV27 and J is TRBJ2-2; the D gene is possibly TRBD1 (6 bases). With 6 bases removed from V and 5 bases from J, the gap between germline ends came to 10 bases. This CDR3 is 13 amino acids long. Germline CDR1 is MNHEY and CDR2 is SMNVEV (reference sequence).

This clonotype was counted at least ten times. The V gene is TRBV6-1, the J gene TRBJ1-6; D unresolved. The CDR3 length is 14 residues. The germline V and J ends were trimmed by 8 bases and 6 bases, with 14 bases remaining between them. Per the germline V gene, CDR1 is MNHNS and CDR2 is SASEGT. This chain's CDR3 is CASGQDLGNSPLHF. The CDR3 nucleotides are TGTGCCAGCGGGCAGGACCTTGGTAATTCACCCCTCCACTTT.

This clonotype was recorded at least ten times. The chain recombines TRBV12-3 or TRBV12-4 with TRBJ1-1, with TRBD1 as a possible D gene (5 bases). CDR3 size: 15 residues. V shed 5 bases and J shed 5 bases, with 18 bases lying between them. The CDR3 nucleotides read TGTGCCAGCAGTGCCCGGGACCCTCGGTGGACTGAAGCTTTCTTT. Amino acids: CASSARDPRWTEAFF.

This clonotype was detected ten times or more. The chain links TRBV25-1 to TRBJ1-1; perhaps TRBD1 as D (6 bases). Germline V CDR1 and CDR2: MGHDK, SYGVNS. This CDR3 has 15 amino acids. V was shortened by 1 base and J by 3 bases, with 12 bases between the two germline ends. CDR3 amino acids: CASSELRGAYTEAFF. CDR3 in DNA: TGTGCCAGCAGTGAATTAAGGGGGGCTTACACTGAAGCTTTCTTT. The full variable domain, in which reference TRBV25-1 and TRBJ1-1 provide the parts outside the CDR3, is EADIYQTPRYLVIGTGKKITLECSQTMGHDKMYWYQQDPGMELHLIHYSYGVNSTEKGDLSSESTVSRIRTEHFPLTLESARPSHTSQYLCASSELRGAYTEAFFGQGTRLTVV.

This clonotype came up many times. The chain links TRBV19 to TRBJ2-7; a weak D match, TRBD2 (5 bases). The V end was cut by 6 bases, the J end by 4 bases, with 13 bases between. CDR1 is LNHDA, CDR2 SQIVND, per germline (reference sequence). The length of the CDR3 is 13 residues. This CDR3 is CASSPGSKYEQYF. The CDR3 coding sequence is TGTGCCAGTAGCCCGGGGTCGAAATACGAGCAGTACTTC.

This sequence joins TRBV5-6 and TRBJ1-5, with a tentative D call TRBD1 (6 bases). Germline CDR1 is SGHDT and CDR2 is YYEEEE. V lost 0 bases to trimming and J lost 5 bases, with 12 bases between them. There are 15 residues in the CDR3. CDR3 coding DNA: TGTGCCAGCAGCTTGGCCGGGACATCGGATCAGCCCCAGCATTTT. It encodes CASSLAGTSDQPQHF.

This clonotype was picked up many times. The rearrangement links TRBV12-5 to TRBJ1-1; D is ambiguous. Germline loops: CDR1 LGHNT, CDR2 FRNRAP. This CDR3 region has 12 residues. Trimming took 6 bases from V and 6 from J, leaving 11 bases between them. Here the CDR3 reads CASGWDGAEAFF. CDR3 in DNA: TGTGCTAGTGGCTGGGATGGCGCTGAAGCTTTCTTT. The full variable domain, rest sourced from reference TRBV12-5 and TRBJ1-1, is DARVTQTPRHKVTEMGQEVTMRCQPILGHNTVFWYRQTMMQGLELLAYFRNRAPLDDSGMPKDRFSAEMPDATLATLKIQPSEPRDSAVYFCASGWDGAEAFFGQGTRLTVV.

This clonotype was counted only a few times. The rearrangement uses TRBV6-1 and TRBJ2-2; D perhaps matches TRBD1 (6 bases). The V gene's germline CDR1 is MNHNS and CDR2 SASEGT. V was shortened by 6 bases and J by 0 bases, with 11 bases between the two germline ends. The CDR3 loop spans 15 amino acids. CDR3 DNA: TGTGCCAGCAGGGCCGGGACAACGAACACCGGGGAGCTGTTTTTT. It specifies CASRAGTTNTGELFF.

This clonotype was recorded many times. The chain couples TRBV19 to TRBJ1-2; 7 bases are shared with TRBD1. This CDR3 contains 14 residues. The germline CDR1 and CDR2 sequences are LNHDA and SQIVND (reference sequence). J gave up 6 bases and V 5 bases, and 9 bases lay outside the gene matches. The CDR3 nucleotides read TGTGCCAGTAGTTTCCCGGGACAGAAAGATGGCTACACCTTC. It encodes CASSFPGQKDGYTF.

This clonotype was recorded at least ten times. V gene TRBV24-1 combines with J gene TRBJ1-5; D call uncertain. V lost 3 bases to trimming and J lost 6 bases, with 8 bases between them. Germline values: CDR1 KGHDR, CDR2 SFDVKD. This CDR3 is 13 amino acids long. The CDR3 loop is CATSDGGGQPQHF. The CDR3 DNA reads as TGTGCCACCAGTGATGGCGGAGGTCAGCCCCAGCATTTT.

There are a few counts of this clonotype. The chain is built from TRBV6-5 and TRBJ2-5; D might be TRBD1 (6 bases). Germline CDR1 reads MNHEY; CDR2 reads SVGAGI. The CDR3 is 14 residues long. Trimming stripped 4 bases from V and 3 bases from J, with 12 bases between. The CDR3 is CASSSQGREETQYF. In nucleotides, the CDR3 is TGTGCCAGCAGTTCCCAGGGGAGAGAAGAGACCCAGTACTTC.

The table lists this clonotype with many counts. The CDR3 nucleotides are TGTGCCAGCAGTCTAGGTTTCGGGGAGCTGTTTTTT. This sequence encodes CASSLGFGELFF. The chain combines TRBV6-1 with TRBJ2-2; D gene unclear. V was shortened by 5 bases and J by 7 bases, with 8 bases between the two germline ends. There are 12 residues in the CDR3. Germline assignment: CDR1 MNHNS and CDR2 SASEGT.

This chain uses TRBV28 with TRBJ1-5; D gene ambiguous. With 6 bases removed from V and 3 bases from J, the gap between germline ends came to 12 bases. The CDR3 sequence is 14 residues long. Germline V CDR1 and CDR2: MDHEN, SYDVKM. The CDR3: CASSPRNTNQPQHF. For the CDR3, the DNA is TGTGCCAGCAGCCCCCGGAACACCAATCAGCCCCAGCATTTT.

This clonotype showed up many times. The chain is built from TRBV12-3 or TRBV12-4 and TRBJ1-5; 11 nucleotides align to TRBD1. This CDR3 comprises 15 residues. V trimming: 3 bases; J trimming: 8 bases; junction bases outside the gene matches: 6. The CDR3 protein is CASSLGTGGVKPQHF. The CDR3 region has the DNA TGTGCCAGCAGTTTGGGGACAGGGGGTGTGAAGCCCCAGCATTTT.

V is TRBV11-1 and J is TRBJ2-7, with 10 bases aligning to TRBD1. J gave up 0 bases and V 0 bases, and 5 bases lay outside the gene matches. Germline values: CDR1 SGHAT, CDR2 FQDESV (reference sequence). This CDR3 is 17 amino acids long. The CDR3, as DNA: TGTGCCAGCAGCTTAGCCCCCGGGACAGGGGTCTCCTACGAGCAGTACTTC. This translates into CASSLAPGTGVSYEQYF. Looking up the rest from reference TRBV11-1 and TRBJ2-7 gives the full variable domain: EAEVAQSPRYKITEKSQAVAFWCDPISGHATLYWYRQILGQGPELLVQFQDESVVDDSQLPKDRFSAERLKGVDSTLKIQPAELGDSAMYLCASSLAPGTGVSYEQYFGPGTRLTVT.

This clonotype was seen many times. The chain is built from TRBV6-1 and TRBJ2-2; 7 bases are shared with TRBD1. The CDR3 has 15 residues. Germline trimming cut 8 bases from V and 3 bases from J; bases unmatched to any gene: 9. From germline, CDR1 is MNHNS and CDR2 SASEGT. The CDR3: CASDEYTGDTGELFF. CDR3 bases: TGTGCCAGCGACGAGTATACAGGGGACACCGGGGAGCTGTTTTTT.

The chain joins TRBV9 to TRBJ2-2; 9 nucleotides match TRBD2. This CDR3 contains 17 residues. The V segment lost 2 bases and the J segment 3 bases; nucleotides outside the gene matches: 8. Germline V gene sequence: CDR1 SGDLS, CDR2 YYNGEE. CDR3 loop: CASSVATSGRDTGELFF. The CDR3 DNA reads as TGTGCCAGCAGCGTGGCGACTAGCGGTCGGGACACCGGGGAGCTGTTTTTT.

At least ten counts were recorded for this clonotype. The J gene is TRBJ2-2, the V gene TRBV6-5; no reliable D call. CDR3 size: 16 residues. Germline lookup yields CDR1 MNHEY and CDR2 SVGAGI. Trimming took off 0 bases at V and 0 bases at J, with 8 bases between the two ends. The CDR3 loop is CASSYSGPPNTGELFF. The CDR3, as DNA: TGTGCCAGCAGTTACTCAGGACCCCCGAACACCGGGGAGCTGTTTTTT.

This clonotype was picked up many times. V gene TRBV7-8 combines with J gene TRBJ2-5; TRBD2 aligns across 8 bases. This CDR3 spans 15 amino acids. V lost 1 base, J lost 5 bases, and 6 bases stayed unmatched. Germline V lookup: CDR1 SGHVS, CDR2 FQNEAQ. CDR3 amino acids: CASSLEGLEVETQYF. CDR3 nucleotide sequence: TGTGCCAGCAGCTTAGAGGGACTAGAAGTGGAGACCCAGTACTTC.

The CDR3 loop is CSVIGGDGQYF. CDR3 DNA: TGCAGTGTTATAGGGGGGGATGGGCAGTACTTC. The rearrangement uses TRBV20-1 and TRBJ2-7; tentatively, D is TRBD2 (7 bases). The V and J ends lost 7 bases and 9 bases respectively, with 16 bases between them. Germline lookup yields CDR1 DFQATT and CDR2 SNEGSKA (reference sequence). The CDR3 has 11 residues.

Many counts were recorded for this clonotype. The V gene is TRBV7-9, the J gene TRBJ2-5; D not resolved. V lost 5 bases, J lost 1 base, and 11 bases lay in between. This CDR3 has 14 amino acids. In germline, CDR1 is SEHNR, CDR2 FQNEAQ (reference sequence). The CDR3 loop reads CASSQVVAQETQYF. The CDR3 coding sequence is TGTGCCAGCAGCCAGGTGGTAGCCCAAGAGACCCAGTACTTC.

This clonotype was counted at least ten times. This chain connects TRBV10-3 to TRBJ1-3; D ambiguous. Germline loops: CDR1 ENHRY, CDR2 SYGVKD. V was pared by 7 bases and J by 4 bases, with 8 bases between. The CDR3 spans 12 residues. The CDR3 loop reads CAINPGGNTIYF. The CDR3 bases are TGTGCCATCAATCCGGGAGGAAACACCATATATTTT.

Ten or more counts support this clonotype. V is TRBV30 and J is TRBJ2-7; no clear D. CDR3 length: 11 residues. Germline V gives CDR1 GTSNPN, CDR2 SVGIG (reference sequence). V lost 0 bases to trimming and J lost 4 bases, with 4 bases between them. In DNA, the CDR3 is TGTGCCTGGAGTGTTCTATACGAGCAGTACTTC. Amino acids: CAWSVLYEQYF. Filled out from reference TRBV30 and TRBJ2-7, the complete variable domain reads SQTIHQWPATLVQPVGSPLSLECTVEGTSNPNLYWYRQAAGRGLQLLFYSVGIGQISSEVPQNLSASRPQDRQFILSSKKLLLSDSGFYLCAWSVLYEQYFGPGTRLTVT.

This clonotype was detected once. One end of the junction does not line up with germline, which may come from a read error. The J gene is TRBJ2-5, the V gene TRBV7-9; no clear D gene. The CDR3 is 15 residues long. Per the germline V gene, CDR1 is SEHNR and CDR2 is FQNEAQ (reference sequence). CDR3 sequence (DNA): TGTGTCAGCAGCTTGTCACGGACGGCTCAAGAGACCCAGTACTTC. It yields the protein CVSSLSRTAQETQYF.

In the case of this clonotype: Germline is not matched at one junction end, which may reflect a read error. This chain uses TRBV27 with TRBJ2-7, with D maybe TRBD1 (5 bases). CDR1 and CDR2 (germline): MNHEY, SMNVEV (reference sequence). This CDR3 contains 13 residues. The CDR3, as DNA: TGTGCCACCTCAGGTGTATGGGGCTACGATCAGTACTTC. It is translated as CATSGVWGYDQYF.

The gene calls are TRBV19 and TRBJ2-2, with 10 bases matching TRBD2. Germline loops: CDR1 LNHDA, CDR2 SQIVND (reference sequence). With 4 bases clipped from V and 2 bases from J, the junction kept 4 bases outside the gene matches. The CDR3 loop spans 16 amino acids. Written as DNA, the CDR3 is TGTGCCAGTAGTACCCTAGCGGGGGCTAACACCGGGGAGCTGTTTTTT. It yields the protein CASSTLAGANTGELFF.